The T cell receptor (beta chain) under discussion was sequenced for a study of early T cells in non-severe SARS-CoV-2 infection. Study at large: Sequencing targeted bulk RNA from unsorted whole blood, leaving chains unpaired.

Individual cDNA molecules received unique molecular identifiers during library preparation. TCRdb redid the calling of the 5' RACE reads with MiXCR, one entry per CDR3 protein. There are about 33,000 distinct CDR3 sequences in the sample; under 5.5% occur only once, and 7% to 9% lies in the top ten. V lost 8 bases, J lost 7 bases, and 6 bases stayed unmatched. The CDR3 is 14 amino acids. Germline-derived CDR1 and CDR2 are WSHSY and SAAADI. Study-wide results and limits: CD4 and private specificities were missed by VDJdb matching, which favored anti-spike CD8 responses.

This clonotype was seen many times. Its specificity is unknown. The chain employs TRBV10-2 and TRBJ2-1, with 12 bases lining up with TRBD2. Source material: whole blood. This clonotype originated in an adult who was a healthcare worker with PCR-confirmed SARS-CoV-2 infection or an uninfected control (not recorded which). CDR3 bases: TGCGCCAGCCGCCTAGCGGGGGGGCAGAATGAGCAGTTCTTC. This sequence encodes CASRLAGGQNEQFF.